The rows below give T cell receptor beta chains drawn from one sample of a study of cytotoxic CD8 clonotypes in ibrutinib-treated CLL. Here immunoSEQ multiplex PCR was the method, and the copy in TCRdb shows in-frame clones only, minus some. Of about 130,000 clones in the sample, around 80% were seen once. Sequenced here: PBMCs, sampled after 24 months of ibrutinib treatment. Receptors were obtained from a human donor with chronic lymphocytic leukemia. Both conserved end residues are part of each CDR3. The order of the fields is CDR3 protein, CDR3 DNA, clone size, D gene, V gene, J gene. A D gene is named only where the DNA matches it firmly. Expanded clones are given a class, and other clones once, few, many or no size at all.

CASSPEGTGLNYGYTF	TGTGCCAGCTCACCAGAGGGGACAGGGTTAAACTATGGCTACACCTTC	.	TRBD1	TRBV18	TRBJ1-2
CASSLGGQWQETQYF	TGTGCCAGCAGCTTGGGAGGTCAGTGGCAAGAGACCCAGTACTTC	.	.	TRBV5-8	TRBJ2-5
CASATPGGVTDTQYF	TGTGCCAGCGCTACTCCCGGGGGGGTCACAGATACGCAGTATTTT	.	TRBD2	TRBV18	TRBJ2-3
CASSLEPGGLSGNTIYF	TGCGCCAGCAGCTTGGAACCGGGAGGGCTTTCTGGAAACACCATATATTTT	.	.	TRBV5-1	TRBJ1-3
CASSPTIEAFF	TGTGCCAGCAGCCCGACTATTGAAGCTTTCTTT	once	.	TRBV11-3	TRBJ1-1
CASSSAYNEQFF	TGTGCCAGCAGCTCTGCCTACAATGAGCAGTTCTTC	.	.	TRBV25-1	TRBJ2-1
CATSRAGQGAEEQFF	TGTGCCACCAGCAGAGCAGGACAGGGGGCTGAGGAGCAGTTCTTC	.	TRBD1	TRBV15	TRBJ2-1
CASSLYTGQGLYGYTF	TGTGCCAGCAGCTTATATACCGGCCAGGGGCTCTATGGCTACACCTTC	.	.	TRBV7-2	TRBJ1-2
CASSRRGPGAPGELFF	TGCGCCAGCAGCCGGAGGGGTCCGGGGGCGCCCGGGGAGCTGTTTTTT	.	.	TRBV4-1	TRBJ2-2
CAWSGGQGPYEQYF	TGTGCCTGGAGTGGCGGACAGGGCCCCTACGAGCAGTACTTC	once	TRBD1	TRBV30	TRBJ2-7
CATSRSRLAGVGEQYF	TGTGCCACCAGCAGATCAAGACTAGCGGGGGTGGGCGAGCAGTACTTC	.	TRBD2	TRBV15	TRBJ2-7
CASSLTGGFYGYTF	TGTGCCAGCAGCTTGACAGGGGGTTTCTATGGCTACACCTTC	.	TRBD1	TRBV7-2	TRBJ1-2
CASSSGTPEYNSPLHF	TGCGCCAGCAGCTCCGGGACTCCTGAATATAATTCACCCCTCCACTTT	.	.	TRBV5-1	TRBJ1-6
CASSSTQTGAISNTEAFF	TGTGCCAGCAGCTCTACCCAAACAGGGGCTATTTCGAACACTGAAGCTTTCTTT	once	TRBD1	TRBV13	TRBJ1-1
CASSEYRARAQHF	TGTGCCAGCAGTGAATACAGGGCTAGAGCCCAGCATTTT	few	.	TRBV6-1	TRBJ1-5
CSALGDYGYTF	TGCAGTGCTCTAGGAGACTATGGCTACACCTTC	.	.	TRBV20-1	TRBJ1-2
CASSLTSGGVSYNEQFF	TGTGCCAGCAGTCTGACTAGCGGGGGTGTCTCCTACAATGAGCAGTTCTTC	.	TRBD2	TRBV9	TRBJ2-1
CATSRRRTGGSNEKLFF	TGTGCCACCAGCAGAAGAAGGACAGGGGGATCTAATGAAAAACTGTTTTTT	.	TRBD1	TRBV15	TRBJ1-4
CASSDSSGGSADTQYF	TGTGCCAGCAGTGACTCGTCGGGGGGGTCTGCAGATACGCAGTATTTT	once	TRBD2	TRBV6-4	TRBJ2-3
CASSQRQGANSNQPQHF	TGTGCCAGTAGTCAAAGACAGGGGGCTAATAGCAATCAGCCCCAGCATTTT	.	TRBD1	TRBV19	TRBJ1-5
CAISQRGSSYEQYF	TGTGCCATCAGCCAACGGGGGAGCTCCTACGAGCAGTACTTC	.	.	TRBV10-3	TRBJ2-7
CASSSKLGAGQGEQYF	TGTGCCAGCAGCTCGAAGTTGGGGGCCGGGCAAGGCGAGCAGTACTTC	.	.	TRBV7-2	TRBJ2-7
CASSFSGQGWSNEQFF	TGTGCCAGCAGTTTTTCCGGACAGGGTTGGAGCAATGAGCAGTTCTTC	.	TRBD1	TRBV27	TRBJ2-1
CASSQGTSGGETQYF	TGTGCCAGCAGCCAAGGGACTAGCGGGGGGGAGACCCAGTACTTC	.	TRBD2	TRBV11-3	TRBJ2-5
CASSQDRRSRELFF	TGTGCCAGCAGCCAAGATCGGAGATCGCGGGAGCTGTTTTTT	.	.	TRBV4-2	TRBJ2-2
CATSRDLGRGNTIYF	TGTGCCACCAGCAGAGATCTTGGTCGAGGAAACACCATATATTTT	.	.	TRBV15	TRBJ1-3
CASSFPQSNTEAFF	TGTGCCAGTTCTTTTCCCCAGTCGAACACTGAAGCTTTCTTT	once	.	TRBV19	TRBJ1-1
CASSLSNTEAFF	TGTGCCAGCAGCTTGTCGAACACTGAAGCTTTCTTT	.	.	TRBV5-6	TRBJ1-1
CASSLDFGTAAQYF	TGTGCCAGCAGCTTAGATTTTGGGACAGCTGCGCAGTATTTT	.	TRBD1	TRBV7-2	TRBJ2-3
CASSVAYGYTF	TGTGCCAGCAGCGTAGCCTATGGCTACACCTTC	.	.	TRBV2	TRBJ1-2
CASSPGQALYF	TGTGCCAGCAGCCCAGGACAGGCCCTGTACTTC	.	TRBD1	TRBV7-6	TRBJ2-7
CASSESENTEAFF	TGTGCCAGCAGTGAATCAGAGAACACTGAAGCTTTCTTT	.	.	TRBV2	TRBJ1-1
CASSGQGFTEAFF	TGTGCCAGCAGCGGACAGGGGTTCACTGAAGCTTTCTTT	.	TRBD1	TRBV6-5	TRBJ1-1
CASSATGTGGFGELFF	TGTGCCAGCAGCGCGACCGGGACAGGGGGCTTCGGGGAGCTGTTTTTT	.	TRBD1	TRBV9	TRBJ2-2
CASSEGRGQQPQHF	TGTGCCAGCAGTGAAGGTAGGGGGCAGCAGCCCCAGCATTTT	.	TRBD1	TRBV2	TRBJ1-5
CASSPPGPTGELFF	TGTGCCAGCAGCCCACCAGGACCAACCGGGGAGCTGTTTTTT	.	.	TRBV7-2	TRBJ2-2
CASSVAVAGMNTEAFF	TGTGCCAGCAGCGTAGCCGTAGCTGGGATGAACACTGAAGCTTTCTTT	.	.	TRBV9	TRBJ1-1
CAWTDRENSPLHF	TGTGCCTGGACCGACAGGGAGAATTCACCCCTCCACTTT	.	TRBD1	TRBV30	TRBJ1-6
CAWGTRRNYGYTF	TGTGCCTGGGGTACACGGCGGAACTATGGCTACACCTTC	.	.	TRBV30	TRBJ1-2
CASSRRSGGTDTQYF	TGTGCCAGCTCGCGTAGAAGCGGGGGTACAGATACGCAGTATTTT	.	TRBD2	TRBV18	TRBJ2-3
CASHYLGQGAWEQYF	TGTGCCAGCCACTATTTGGGGCAGGGGGCTTGGGAGCAGTACTTC	.	TRBD1	TRBV6-6	TRBJ2-7
CASSLSSARFTDTQYF	TGTGCCAGCAGTTTATCGAGTGCTCGCTTCACAGATACGCAGTATTTT	.	.	TRBV27	TRBJ2-3
CASSFRQTNQPQHF	TGTGCCAGCAGCTTTAGACAGACCAATCAGCCCCAGCATTTT	.	.	TRBV5-5	TRBJ1-5
CASSPPGRTGKLFF	TGTGCCAGCTCACCACCAGGGCGGACGGGTAAACTGTTTTTT	.	.	TRBV18	TRBJ1-4
CSVVGQGIYEQYF	TGCAGCGTTGTGGGACAGGGCATCTACGAGCAGTACTTC	.	TRBD1	TRBV29-1	TRBJ2-7
CASSNRGGQSNTEAFF	TGTGCCAGCAGCAACCGAGGAGGACAATCAAACACTGAAGCTTTCTTT	.	.	TRBV7-9	TRBJ1-1
CASSPGTGYHEQYF	TGTGCCAGCAGCCCCGGGACAGGGTACCACGAGCAGTACTTC	.	TRBD1	TRBV14	TRBJ2-7
CASSQGFYGYTF	TGTGCCAGCAGTCAGGGGTTCTATGGCTACACCTTC	.	.	TRBV6-6	TRBJ1-2
CASSVAGDRGGEQYF	TGTGCCAGCAGCGTAGCGGGGGACAGGGGTGGCGAGCAGTACTTC	.	TRBD1	TRBV9	TRBJ2-7
CASSEWDTGELFF	TGTGCCAGCAGTGAATGGGACACCGGGGAGCTGTTTTTT	.	.	TRBV6-1	TRBJ2-2